The T cell receptor beta chain described here comes from a study of shared clonotypes between healthy human individuals. The authors split each subset's genomic DNA evenly across several immunoSEQ plates. Per the authors' pipeline: There were no quality scores in the junction-only immunoSEQ sequences, so filtering differed. TCRdb's table, derived via immunoSEQ multiplex PCR, lists solely in-frame clones and lacks some. The V and J calls and clone size were taken over from that table, and D and trimming were inferred from the DNA. In the table there are about 1 million clones, approximately 76% of which are singletons. Trimming stripped 3 bases from V and 6 bases from J, with 15 bases between. The CDR3 is 14 amino acids. CDR1 GTSNPN and CDR2 SVGIG come from the germline V gene (reference sequence).

The rearrangement uses TRBV30 and TRBJ1-5, with D unclear. Sequenced input: memory CD4+ T cells sorted from blood. Subset specified: CD45RA-negative fraction. This clonotype was obtained from a man younger than 35 in good health. CDR3 sequence: CAWRGSASGQPQHF. In DNA, the CDR3 is TGTGCCTGGAGAGGGAGCGCCTCTGGTCAGCCCCAGCATTTT.